This T cell receptor beta chain derives from a study of T cell clones after liver transplantation. This table comes from immunoSEQ multiplex PCR, and its TCRdb copy is limited to in-frame clones, with some not included. The sample shows 25,000 to 35,000 clones, over 85% of them seen only once. V lost 2 bases and J lost 8, with 11 bases in between. Germline CDR1 SGHDT, CDR2 YYEEEE. CDR3 size: 12 residues. This receptor was obtained from a human patient who received a liver transplant. Among the T cells, some may be from the graft donor. The V and J genes are TRBV5-6 and TRBJ2-7; perhaps TRBD2 as D (6 bases). The input for sequencing was CD8+ T cells from blood, taken 12 months after liver transplant. CDR3 in DNA: TGTGCCAGCAGCTTTGGACTAACCCAGCAGTACTTC. It translates to CASSFGLTQQYF.